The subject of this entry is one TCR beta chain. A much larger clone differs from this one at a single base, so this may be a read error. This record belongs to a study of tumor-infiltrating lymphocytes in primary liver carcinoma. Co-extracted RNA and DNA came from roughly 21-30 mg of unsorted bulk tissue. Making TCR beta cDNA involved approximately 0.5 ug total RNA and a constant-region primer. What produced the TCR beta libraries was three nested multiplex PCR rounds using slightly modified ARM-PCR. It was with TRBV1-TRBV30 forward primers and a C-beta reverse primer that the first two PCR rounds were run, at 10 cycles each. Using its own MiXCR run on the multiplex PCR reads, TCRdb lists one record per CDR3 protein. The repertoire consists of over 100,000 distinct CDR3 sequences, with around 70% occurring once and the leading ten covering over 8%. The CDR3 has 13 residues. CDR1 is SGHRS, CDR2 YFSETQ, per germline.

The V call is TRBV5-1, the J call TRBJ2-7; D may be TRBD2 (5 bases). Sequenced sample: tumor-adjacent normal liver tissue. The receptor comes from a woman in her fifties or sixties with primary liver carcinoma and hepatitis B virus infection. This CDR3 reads CVSSGVTTYEQYF. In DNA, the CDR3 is TGCGTCAGCAGCGGCGTTACCACCTACGAGCAGTACTTC.